Reported below is one TCR beta chain. The antigen is not known. Some clones are missing from TCRdb's copy, which holds only in-frame ones; the method was immunoSEQ multiplex PCR. Here the sample spans approximately 1,500,000 clones, over 95% being singletons. The data were taken from a study of shared clonotypes between healthy human individuals. Study results and limitations: Only a few donors were included, so the genetic and exposure-history diversity represented was limited.

V was trimmed by 4 bases and J by 0 bases, leaving 16 bases between them. The CDR3 has 16 amino acids. Germline V CDR1 and CDR2: SGHAT, FQNNGV. The chain joins TRBV11-2 to TRBJ2-7; no clear D gene. Sample: naive CD4+ T cells sorted from blood. Subset: CD45RA+ positively selected. This clonotype originated in a man aged 25-40 years in good health. For the CDR3, the DNA is TGTGCCAGCAGCTCCCGTTTGGGTCAGCACTCCTACGAGCAGTACTTC. This codes for CASSSRLGQHSYEQYF. Full variable domain (rest looked up from reference TRBV11-2 and TRBJ2-7): EAGVAQSPRYKIIEKRQSVAFWCNPISGHATLYWYQQILGQGPKLLIQFQNNGVVDDSQLPKDRFSAERLKGVDSTLKIQPAKLEDSAVYLCASSSRLGQHSYEQYFGPGTRLTVT.